This entry lists 19 T cell receptor beta chains sequenced from one sample in a study of TIL therapy for anti-PD-1-resistant metastatic lung cancer. Time point here: pre-treatment sample, taken before nivolumab and TIL therapy. Sequencing used immunoSEQ v3. Assay used: immunoSEQ multiplex PCR; TCRdb lists only in-frame clones, some missing. The repertoire holds more than 15,000 clones, with almost 80% as singletons. The specimen was blood, collected at baseline. These TCRs come from a person between 30 and 80 years old with non-small cell lung cancer.

This clone occurred once. This chain connects TRBV6-5 to TRBJ1-1; D unresolved. Germline loops: CDR1 MNHEY, CDR2 SVGAGI. The length of the CDR3 is 16 residues. V lost 0 bases to trimming and J lost 3 bases, with 14 bases between them. CDR3 residues: CASSYSREGWDTEAFF. CDR3 bases: TGTGCCAGCAGTTACTCTAGGGAGGGTTGGGACACTGAAGCTTTCTTT.

The chain carries TRBV30 and TRBJ2-7; D unclear. The CDR3 loop spans 13 amino acids. From germline, CDR1 is GTSNPN and CDR2 SVGIG (reference sequence). Between the trimmed V and J ends, which lost 2 bases and 12 bases, there was a span of 20 bases. The CDR3 loop is CAWSPSRMTALYF. The CDR3 bases are TGTGCCTGGAGTCCCTCCCGAATGACGGCCTTGTACTTC.

This chain connects TRBV7-2 to TRBJ1-5; TRBD1 might be the D (5 bases). Germline V lookup: CDR1 SGHTA, CDR2 FQGNSA. V lost 1 base and J lost 9, with 10 bases in between. CDR3 length equals 13 residues. CDR3 nucleotide sequence: TGTGCCAGCAGCTTAGGGGGGGATCGGCCCCAGCATTTT. Its protein is CASSLGGDRPQHF.

For the CDR3, the DNA is TGTGCCAGCAGTGAAGTTAGCGGGTTAGAGACCCAGTACTTC. Translation gives CASSEVSGLETQYF. The chain couples TRBV6-1 to TRBJ2-5; 7 bases align to TRBD2. CDR1 MNHNS and CDR2 SASEGT come from the germline V gene. The CDR3 covers 14 residues. Trimming at V came to 1 base and at J to 4 bases, leaving 3 bases not matched to a gene.

The J gene is TRBJ2-3, the V gene TRBV10-3, with 9 bases lining up with TRBD1. Germline V gives CDR1 ENHRY, CDR2 SYGVKD. V trimming: 3 bases; J trimming: 13 bases; junction bases outside the gene matches: 5. The CDR3 spans 12 residues. Here the CDR3 reads CAISDFGTGKYF. The DNA of the CDR3 is TGTGCCATCAGTGATTTCGGGACAGGGAAGTATTTT.

The V call is TRBV6-5, the J call TRBJ2-7; a weak D match, TRBD2 (6 bases). CDR3 size: 15 residues. With 4 bases removed from V and 0 bases from J, the gap between germline ends came to 13 bases. The germline gives CDR1 MNHEY, CDR2 SVGAGI. For the CDR3, the DNA is TGTGCCAGCAGTTTAAGCGGGCATAGCTCCTACGAGCAGTACTTC. It is translated as CASSLSGHSSYEQYF.

The chain couples TRBV19 to TRBJ2-1, with 14 positions matching TRBD2. V trimming: 9 bases; J trimming: 0 bases; junction bases outside the gene matches: 4. This CDR3 has 16 amino acids. Germline-derived CDR1 and CDR2 are LNHDA and SQIVND (reference sequence). CDR3 DNA: TGTGCCAGCAGACTAGCGGGAGGGCTCTCCTACAATGAGCAGTTCTTC. This encodes CASRLAGGLSYNEQFF.

The V and J genes are TRBV2 and TRBJ2-7; tentative D call: TRBD1 (6 bases). Trimming shortened V by 5 bases and J by 4 bases, and 6 bases separated the two germline ends. CDR3 length: 11 residues. The V gene's germline CDR1 is SNHLY and CDR2 FYNNEI. CDR3 sequence: CASSRGYEQYF. In DNA, the CDR3 is TGTGCCAGCAGTAGGGGGTACGAGCAGTACTTC.

The rearrangement joins TRBV2 to TRBJ2-7; D remains unclear. This CDR3 contains 12 residues. Germline V CDR1 and CDR2: SNHLY, FYNNEI. The V end lost 6 bases, the J end lost 1 base, and 7 bases lay between the germline ends. CDR3 residues: CASRGPSYEQYF. CDR3 nucleotides: TGTGCCAGCAGAGGGCCTTCCTACGAGCAGTACTTC.

This chain uses TRBV7-2 with TRBJ1-1, with D perhaps TRBD1 (5 bases). V shed 6 bases and J shed 6 bases, with 17 bases lying between them. Germline CDR1 reads SGHTA; CDR2 reads FQGNSA. This CDR3 region has 14 residues. CDR3 nucleotide sequence: TGTGCCAGCAGTCACCCAAGGGGAGGCGCTGAAGCTTTCTTT. Its translation is CASSHPRGGAEAFF.

The gene calls are TRBV11-2 and TRBJ1-2, with 7 bases identical to TRBD1. The CDR3 is 11 residues long. Germline V CDR1 and CDR2: SGHAT, FQNNGV. Trimming at V came to 4 bases and at J to 7 bases, leaving 0 bases not matched to a gene. The CDR3 sequence: CASSYRGGYTF. CDR3 DNA: TGTGCCAGCAGCTACAGGGGTGGCTACACCTTC.

The chain is built from TRBV19 and TRBJ2-3; possibly TRBD2 for D (6 bases). The CDR3 has 14 amino acids. The V end was cut by 4 bases, the J end by 8 bases, with 16 bases between. CDR1 and CDR2 from the germline V gene are LNHDA and SQIVND (reference sequence). The CDR3 sequence is CASSSGKARGTQYF. The CDR3 DNA reads TGTGCCAGTAGTAGCGGGAAGGCAAGGGGTACGCAGTATTTT.

The chain links TRBV7-8 to TRBJ2-7; tentative D call: TRBD1 (6 bases). The CDR3 runs 14 residues. The germline CDR1 and CDR2 sequences are SGHVS and FQNEAQ. With 4 bases removed from V and 2 bases from J, the gap between germline ends came to 12 bases. For the CDR3, the DNA is TGTGCCAGCAGCTATGACAGGACTCCCTACGAGCAGTACTTC. This codes for CASSYDRTPYEQYF.

The chain recombines TRBV15 with TRBJ2-1, with D uncertain. The V end was cut by 1 base, the J end by 6 bases, with 7 bases between. The CDR3 runs to 13 residues. Germline-derived CDR1 and CDR2 are LNHNV and YYDKDF (reference sequence). CDR3 in amino acids: CATSRVPSNEQFF. The CDR3 DNA is TGTGCCACCAGCAGAGTGCCGAGCAATGAGCAGTTCTTC.

This clone is a singleton in its sample. V gene TRBV5-8 combines with J gene TRBJ2-3; D gene uncertain. Germline assignment: CDR1 SGHTS and CDR2 YDEGEE. The germline V and J ends were trimmed by 0 bases and 6 bases, with 11 bases remaining between them. The CDR3 has 14 residues. The CDR3 reads CASSLADLRDTQYF. The CDR3 DNA sequence: TGTGCCAGCAGCTTGGCGGATCTTAGGGATACGCAGTATTTT.

This chain connects TRBV19 to TRBJ2-7, with D perhaps matching TRBD2 (6 bases). The CDR3 covers 14 residues. V lost 2 bases, J lost 3 bases, and 11 bases lay in between. Germline V lookup: CDR1 LNHDA, CDR2 SQIVND (reference sequence). This CDR3 reads CASSISGRIYEQYF. DNA for the CDR3: TGTGCCAGTAGTATATCCGGGAGAATCTACGAGCAGTACTTC.

The rearrangement links TRBV24-1 to TRBJ2-7, with D perhaps matching TRBD1 (6 bases). Trimming took 2 bases from V and 2 from J, leaving 6 bases between them. This CDR3 comprises 13 residues. CDR1 and CDR2 from the germline V gene are KGHDR and SFDVKD. The DNA of the CDR3 is TGTGCCACCAGTGATTGGGACACCTACGAGCAGTACTTC. Translated: CATSDWDTYEQYF.

The chain employs TRBV4-2 and TRBJ1-1; possibly TRBD1 for D (5 bases). The CDR3 extends over 16 amino acids. Trimming took 0 bases from V and 2 from J, leaving 13 bases between them. Germline V gene sequence: CDR1 LGHNA, CDR2 YNFKEQ. Here the CDR3 DNA reads TGTGCCAGCAGCCAAGATCGCGAGGGGTCAAACACTGAAGCTTTCTTT. Translated: CASSQDREGSNTEAFF.

This chain links TRBV3-1 (or the pseudogene TRBV3-2) with TRBJ2-7; 12 bases are a match to TRBD2. V dropped 1 base and J dropped 4; count of bases not matched to a gene: 5. Germline loops: CDR1 LGHDT, CDR2 YNNKEL (reference sequence). This CDR3 is built from 16 residues. As DNA, the CDR3 is TGTGCCAGCAGCCAAGGGCTAGCGGGAGGGGTTTACGAGCAGTACTTC. As protein: CASSQGLAGGVYEQYF.